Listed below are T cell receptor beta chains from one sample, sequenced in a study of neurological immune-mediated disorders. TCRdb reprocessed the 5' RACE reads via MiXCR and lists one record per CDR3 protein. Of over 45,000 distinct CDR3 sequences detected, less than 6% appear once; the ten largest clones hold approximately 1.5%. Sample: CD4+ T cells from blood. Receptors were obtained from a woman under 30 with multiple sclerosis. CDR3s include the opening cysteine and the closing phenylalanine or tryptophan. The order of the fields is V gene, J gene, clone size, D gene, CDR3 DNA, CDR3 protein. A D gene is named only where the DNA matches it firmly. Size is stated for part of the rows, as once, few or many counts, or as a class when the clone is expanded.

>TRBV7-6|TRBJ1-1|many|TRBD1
TGTGCCAGCAGCTTCGGACAGGGGGCTGAAGCTTTCTTT
CASSFGQGAEAFF
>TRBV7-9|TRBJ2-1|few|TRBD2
TGTGCCAGCAGGATAGCGGGTAACTCCTACAATGAGCAGTTCTTC
CASRIAGNSYNEQFF
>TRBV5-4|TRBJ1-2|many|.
TGTGCCAGCAGCACCCCGCCCGGGGCGCAGACCAACTATGGCTACACCTTC
CASSTPPGAQTNYGYTF
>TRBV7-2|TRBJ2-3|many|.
TGTGCCAGCAGCTTGCGACAGCCAGATACGCAGTATTTT
CASSLRQPDTQYF
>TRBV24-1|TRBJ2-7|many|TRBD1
TGTGCCACCAGTGAAACGACAGGGGGCCGCGAGCAGTACTTC
CATSETTGGREQYF
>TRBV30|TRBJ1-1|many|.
TGTGCCTGGAGCCCTGGACGGTGGGGGAAACGTACTGAAGCTTTCTTT
CAWSPGRWGKRTEAFF
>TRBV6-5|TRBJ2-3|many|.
TGTGCCAGCAGTTATAATGGAGGGGCGCACACAGATACGCAGTATTTT
CASSYNGGAHTDTQYF
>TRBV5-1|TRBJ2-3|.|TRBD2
TGCGCCAGCAGCTCCAACAGACTAGCGGGGGCTGATACGCAGTATTTT
CASSSNRLAGADTQYF
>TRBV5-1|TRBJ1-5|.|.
TGCGCCAGCAGCTTGGAACATAATCAGCCCCAGCATTTT
CASSLEHNQPQHF
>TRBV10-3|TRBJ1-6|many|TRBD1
TGTGCCATCAGCCCTATTGAAGGGGGCCAGTATAATTCACCCCTCCACTTT
CAISPIEGGQYNSPLHF
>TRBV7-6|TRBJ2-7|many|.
TGTGCCAGCAGCTTAGCATCGGACAGCTCCTACGAGCAGTACTTC
CASSLASDSSYEQYF
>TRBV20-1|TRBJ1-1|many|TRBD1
TGCAGTGCTAGATTCCCAGGGGGCAGGAACACTGAAGCTTTCTTT
CSARFPGGRNTEAFF
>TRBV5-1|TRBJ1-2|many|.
TGCGCCAGCAGCCCCACCGGCTCTTGGAACTATGGCTACACCTTC
CASSPTGSWNYGYTF
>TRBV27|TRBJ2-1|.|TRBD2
TGTGCCAGCAGTTTGGCGGGGGGCAATGAGCAGTTCTTC
CASSLAGGNEQFF
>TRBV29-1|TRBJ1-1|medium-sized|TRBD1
TGCAGCGTTGAAAAGGGGGCGCGGACTGAAGCTTTCTTT
CSVEKGARTEAFF
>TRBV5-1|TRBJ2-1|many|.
TGCGCCAGCAGCTTGGAACAGGGTCGCCGCAATGAGCAGTTCTTC
CASSLEQGRRNEQFF
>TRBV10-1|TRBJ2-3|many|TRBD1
TGCGCCAGCAGTTTCCCCCCCGGAAGACAGGGGGCGACTGATACGCAGTATTTT
CASSFPPGRQGATDTQYF
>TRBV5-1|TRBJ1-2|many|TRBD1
TGCGCCAGCGGACAGGGAGACTATGGCTACACCTTC
CASGQGDYGYTF
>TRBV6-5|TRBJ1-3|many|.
TGTGCCAGCAGTTACGGGGGGCACGGAAACACCATATATTTT
CASSYGGHGNTIYF
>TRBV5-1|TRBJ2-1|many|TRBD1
TGCGCCAGCAGCTCAGCAGGGGGCTACAATGAGCAGTTCTTC
CASSSAGGYNEQFF
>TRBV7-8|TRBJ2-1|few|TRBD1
TGTGCCAGCAGCGCACTCAGGGGGAACAAAGACAATGAGCAGTTCTTC
CASSALRGNKDNEQFF
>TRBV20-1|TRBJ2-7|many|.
TGCAGTGCTAGTATAGGGGATTACGAGCAGTACTTC
CSASIGDYEQYF
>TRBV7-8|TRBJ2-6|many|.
TGTGCCAGCAGCTTGAGTCTCGGGGAACCTACCTACTCTGGGGCCAACGTCCTGACTTTC
CASSLSLGEPTYSGANVLTF
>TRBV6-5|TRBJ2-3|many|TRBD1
TGTGCCAGCAGTGGTAGGGACAGGGGGTTAGATACGCAGTATTTT
CASSGRDRGLDTQYF
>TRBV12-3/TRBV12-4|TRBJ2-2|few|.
TGTGCCAGCATATTCCTCGTCGACACGAACACCGGGGAGCTGTTTTTT
CASIFLVDTNTGELFF
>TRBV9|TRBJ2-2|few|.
TGTGCCAGCAGCCCTCAACTCGGGGGGCTGGCCACCGGGGAGCTGTTTTTT
CASSPQLGGLATGELFF
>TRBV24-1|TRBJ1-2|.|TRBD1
TGTGCCACCAGTGAGGCCGGGACAGAGAACTATGGCTACACCTTC
CATSEAGTENYGYTF
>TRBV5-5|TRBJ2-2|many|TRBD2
TGTGCCAGCAGCGGGGGGGACTTCACCGGGGAGCTGTTTTTT
CASSGGDFTGELFF
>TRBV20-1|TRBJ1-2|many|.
TGCAGTGTTACGGACAGCTATGGCTACACCTTC
CSVTDSYGYTF
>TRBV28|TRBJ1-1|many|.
TGTGCCAGCAGTTTCGGGGGTATAGGTGAAGCTTTCTTT
CASSFGGIGEAFF
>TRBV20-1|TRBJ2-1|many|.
TGCAGTGCCCGAGACGGTTACTCCTACAATGAGCAGTTCTTC
CSARDGYSYNEQFF
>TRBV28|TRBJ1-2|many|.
TGTGCCAGCAGTTTCAATTACGGCTATGGCTACACCTTC
CASSFNYGYGYTF
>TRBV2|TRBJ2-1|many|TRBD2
TGTGCCAGCAGAGCAAGCGGGGGGCGGGGTGAGCAGTTCTTC
CASRASGGRGEQFF
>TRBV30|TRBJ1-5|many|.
TGTGCCTGGAGTCCTTCGCGGGATCAGCCCCAGCATTTT
CAWSPSRDQPQHF
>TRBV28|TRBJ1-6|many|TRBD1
TGTGCCAGCAGTGATTCCACAGGGGTTCCCCTCCACTTT
CASSDSTGVPLHF
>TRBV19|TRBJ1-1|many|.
TGTGCCAGTAGTTTAAATGACCAAAGCCCGCAAGCTTTCTTT
CASSLNDQSPQAFF
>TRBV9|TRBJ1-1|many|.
TGTGCCAGCAGCGTCCTCGAAGTCACTGAAGCTTTCTTT
CASSVLEVTEAFF
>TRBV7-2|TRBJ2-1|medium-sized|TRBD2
TGTGCCAGCAGCCCCGGACTAGTCAATGAGCAGTTCTTC
CASSPGLVNEQFF
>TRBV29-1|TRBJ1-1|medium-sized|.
TGCAGCGTTGAAAAGGGTTTAGGGACTGAAGCTTTCTTT
CSVEKGLGTEAFF
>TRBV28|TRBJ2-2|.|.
TGTGCCAGCAGTTTGGGGGGCGCGTTAACCGGGGAGCTGTTTTTT
CASSLGGALTGELFF
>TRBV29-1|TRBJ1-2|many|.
TGCAGCGTTGACCGCAGGGAAGAGGGGCACTATGGCTACACCTTC
CSVDRREEGHYGYTF
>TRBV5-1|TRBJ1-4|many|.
TGCGCCAGCAGCTTGGTCGGGGCAACTAATGAAAAACTGTTTTTT
CASSLVGATNEKLFF
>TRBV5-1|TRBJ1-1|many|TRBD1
TGCGCCAGCAGCGCAGGGACAGGAGGTGAAGCTTTCTTT
CASSAGTGGEAFF
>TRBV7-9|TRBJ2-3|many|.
TGTGCCAGCAGCCCCCTAGCTAGCACAGATACGCAGTATTTT
CASSPLASTDTQYF
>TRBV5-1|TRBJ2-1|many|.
TGCGCCAGCAGCTTGGAAGCGGGCCTCTCTTACAATGAGCAGTTCTTC
CASSLEAGLSYNEQFF
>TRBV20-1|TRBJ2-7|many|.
TGCAGTGCTAGAGACAGGTGGGGCTACGAGCAGTACTTC
CSARDRWGYEQYF